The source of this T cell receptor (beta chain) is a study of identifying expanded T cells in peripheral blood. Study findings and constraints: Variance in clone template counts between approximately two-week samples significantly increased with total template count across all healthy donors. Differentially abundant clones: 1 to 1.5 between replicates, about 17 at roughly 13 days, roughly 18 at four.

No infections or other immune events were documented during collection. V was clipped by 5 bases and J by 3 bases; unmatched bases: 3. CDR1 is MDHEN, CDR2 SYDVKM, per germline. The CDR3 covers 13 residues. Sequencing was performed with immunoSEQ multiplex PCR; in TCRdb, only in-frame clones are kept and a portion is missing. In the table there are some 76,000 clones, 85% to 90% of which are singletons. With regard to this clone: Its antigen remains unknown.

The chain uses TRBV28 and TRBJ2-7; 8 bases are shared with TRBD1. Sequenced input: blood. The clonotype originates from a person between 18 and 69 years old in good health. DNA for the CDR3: TGTGCCAGCAGTCTCGGGACAGGCTACGAGCAGTACTTC. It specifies CASSLGTGYEQYF.